The 25 T cell receptor beta chains reported below all come from one sample, sequenced in a study of blood T cell repertoires in COVID-19. Measured with immunoSEQ multiplex PCR; TCRdb has only the in-frame clones, and not every one. The sample carries a few hundred thousand clones, 75% to 90% recorded once. The sequencing sample was made of PBMCs or T cells enriched from blood (not recorded which). These receptors were obtained from a man in his thirties or forties who had recovered from COVID-19.

This chain connects TRBV2 to TRBJ2-7; possible D gene TRBD1, 6 bases. CDR3 length equals 12 residues. CDR1 SNHLY and CDR2 FYNNEI come from the germline V gene. V lost 2 bases and J 6 bases, leaving 8 bases between the germline ends. The CDR3 DNA sequence: TGTGCCAGCAGTGAAAACAGGGTCGAGCAGTACTTC. Its translation: CASSENRVEQYF.

The chain combines TRBV5-1 with TRBJ2-7, with a weak D call TRBD2 (5 bases). Germline V lookup: CDR1 SGHRS, CDR2 YFSETQ. Trimming removed 4 bases at V and 2 bases at J, with 7 bases between. The length of the CDR3 is 12 residues. CDR3 sequence: CASSPGAYEQYF. CDR3 bases: TGCGCCAGCAGCCCCGGGGCCTACGAGCAGTACTTC. Using reference TRBV5-1 and TRBJ2-7 for the parts outside the CDR3, the full variable domain is KAGVTQTPRYLIKTRGQQVTLSCSPISGHRSVSWYQQTPGQGLQFLFEYFSETQRNKGNFPGRFSGRQFSNSRSEMNVSTLELGDSALYLCASSPGAYEQYFGPGTRLTVT.

The rearrangement uses TRBV3-1 (or the pseudogene TRBV3-2) and TRBJ2-2; maybe TRBD2 (6 bases). Germline V gene sequence: CDR1 LGHDT, CDR2 YNNKEL (reference sequence). The ends were cut back, 0 bases at V and 5 bases at J, with 13 bases in the middle. CDR3 size: 16 residues. CDR3: CASSQETGTLTGELFF. The CDR3 region has the DNA TGTGCCAGCAGCCAAGAGACGGGGACTCTAACCGGGGAGCTGTTTTTT.

This sequence joins TRBV15 and TRBJ1-1; no clear D. CDR3 size: 14 residues. V dropped 1 base and J dropped 6 bases, with 12 bases sitting between them. The germline V gene encodes CDR1 LNHNV and CDR2 YYDKDF (reference sequence). In DNA, the CDR3 is TGTGCCACCAGCAGAGGATCGGTTATCGCTGAAGCTTTCTTT. Protein sequence: CATSRGSVIAEAFF.

This chain uses TRBV19 with TRBJ1-1; tentatively, D is TRBD1 (5 bases). CDR3 length: 14 amino acids. Trimming cost V 7 bases and J 5 bases, with 17 bases left between them. Germline CDR1 LNHDA, CDR2 SQIVND (reference sequence). The CDR3, as DNA: TGTGCCAGTATGAGTTATGGGGGGGGTACTGAAGCTTTCTTT. As protein: CASMSYGGGTEAFF. Full variable domain (remainder filled in from reference TRBV19 and TRBJ1-1): DGGITQSPKYLFRKEGQNVTLSCEQNLNHDAMYWYRQDPGQGLRLIYYSQIVNDFQKGDIAEGYSVSREKKESFPLTVTSAQKNPTAFYLCASMSYGGGTEAFFGQGTRLTVV.

The chain couples TRBV7-2 to TRBJ1-5; no definite D call. Trimming left V 5 bases short and J 3 bases short, with 8 bases between. The CDR3 is 13 amino acids. Germline CDR1 is SGHTA and CDR2 is FQGNSA. CDR3 nucleotides: TGTGCCAGCAGCCTCCGGTTCAATCAGCCCCAGCATTTT. Its protein is CASSLRFNQPQHF.

This sequence joins TRBV11-2 and TRBJ2-4; no clear D gene. V lost 5 bases and J lost 6, with 8 bases in between. Germline CDR1 is SGHAT and CDR2 is FQNNGV. This CDR3 comprises 12 residues. The CDR3 reads CASSAERNIQYF. CDR3 DNA sequence: TGTGCCAGCAGCGCGGAAAGAAACATTCAGTACTTC.

V usage is TRBV5-1 and J usage is TRBJ2-2, with 7 bases matching TRBD1. After removal of 3 bases from V and 1 base from J, the junction contained 3 bases not matched to a gene. This CDR3 contains 15 residues. CDR1 SGHRS and CDR2 YFSETQ come from the germline V gene. The CDR3 sequence is CASSSGQMNTGELFF. CDR3 DNA: TGCGCCAGCAGCTCGGGACAGATGAACACCGGGGAGCTGTTTTTT.

The chain recombines TRBV6-5 with TRBJ2-5; 13 nucleotides match TRBD2. Germline values: CDR1 MNHEY, CDR2 SVGAGI. The CDR3 extends over 16 amino acids. V lost 2 bases to trimming and J lost 5 bases; unmatched junction nucleotides: 5. The chain's CDR3 is CASSYRTSGGRETQYF. CDR3 bases: TGTGCCAGCAGTTACAGGACTAGCGGGGGCCGGGAGACCCAGTACTTC.

In DNA form, the CDR3 reads TGTGCCAGTACCCCGAATGGGCTCACTGAAGCTTTCTTT. Protein product: CASTPNGLTEAFF. V and J are TRBV19 and TRBJ1-1; D call uncertain. Trimming took off 7 bases at V and 4 bases at J, with 13 bases between the two ends. The CDR3 loop spans 13 amino acids. Germline loops: CDR1 LNHDA, CDR2 SQIVND (reference sequence). Looking up the rest from reference TRBV19 and TRBJ1-1 gives the full variable domain: DGGITQSPKYLFRKEGQNVTLSCEQNLNHDAMYWYRQDPGQGLRLIYYSQIVNDFQKGDIAEGYSVSREKKESFPLTVTSAQKNPTAFYLCASTPNGLTEAFFGQGTRLTVV.

V is TRBV11-2 and J is TRBJ1-1; 9 nucleotides line up with TRBD1. V lost 5 bases to trimming and J lost 2 bases; unmatched junction nucleotides: 6. Germline V gives CDR1 SGHAT, CDR2 FQNNGV. This CDR3 is 15 amino acids long. Here the CDR3 DNA reads TGTGCCAGCAGCCTGGACAGGGGCCCCAACACTGAAGCTTTCTTT. This codes for CASSLDRGPNTEAFF.

The V and J genes are TRBV9 and TRBJ2-1, with TRBD1 identical over 8 bases. The V gene end was trimmed by 3 bases and the J gene end by 5 bases; junction bases not matched to a gene: 7. Germline-derived CDR1 and CDR2 are SGDLS and YYNGEE. The CDR3 is made up of 15 amino acids. CDR3 residues: CASSARQGLNNEQFF. The CDR3 DNA reads as TGTGCCAGCAGCGCTCGACAGGGGTTGAACAATGAGCAGTTCTTC.

This chain connects TRBV5-6 to TRBJ2-7; 8 nucleotides match TRBD1. V lost 2 bases to trimming and J lost 5 bases; unmatched junction nucleotides: 6. This CDR3 contains 14 residues. Germline V gene sequence: CDR1 SGHDT, CDR2 YYEEEE. In nucleotides, the CDR3 is TGTGCCAGCAGCTTTAAGGACAGGGAAAACGAGCAGTACTTC. This sequence encodes CASSFKDRENEQYF.

The rearrangement links TRBV4-1 to TRBJ2-7; weak D call: TRBD1 (5 bases). CDR1 is MGHRA, CDR2 YSYEKL, per germline. CDR3 size: 14 residues. Trimming shortened V by 2 bases and J by 4 bases, and 12 bases separated the two germline ends. The CDR3 region has the DNA TGCGCCAGCAGCCAAAGAACCACAGGTTACGAGCAGTACTTC. Amino acid sequence: CASSQRTTGYEQYF.

This chain joins TRBV5-6 and TRBJ1-2; TRBD1 agrees at 7 bases. CDR1 is SGHDT and CDR2 is YYEEEE in the germline V gene. The J segment lost 3 bases and the V segment lost 4 bases, leaving 9 bases of the junction unmatched. CDR3 length: 15 amino acids. The CDR3 is CASSTRDSDYYGYTF. The CDR3, as DNA: TGTGCCAGCAGCACACGGGACAGCGACTACTATGGCTACACCTTC.

This clone was seen once. The chain employs TRBV30 and TRBJ2-6; D ambiguous. The germline V gene encodes CDR1 GTSNPN and CDR2 SVGIG (reference sequence). The CDR3 loop spans 21 amino acids. Trimming cost V 0 bases and J 1 base, with 25 bases left between them. The CDR3 DNA reads as TGTGCCTGGAGTGTAACAAGAACTTTCTTGAGGCCAACGTCTGGGGCCAACGTCCTGACTTTC. Translated, it gives CAWSVTRTFLRPTSGANVLTF.

V usage is TRBV9 and J usage is TRBJ1-1; D is uncertain. Trimming removed 0 bases from V and 8 bases from J, with 14 bases in between. The V gene's germline CDR1 is SGDLS and CDR2 YYNGEE. The CDR3 totals 14 residues. CDR3: CASSVGAAEREAFF. The DNA of the CDR3 is TGTGCCAGCAGCGTAGGGGCAGCGGAACGGGAAGCTTTCTTT.

This rearrangement joins TRBV6-5 to TRBJ1-2; a weak D match, TRBD1 (5 bases). CDR3 length: 11 amino acids. CDR1 is MNHEY and CDR2 is SVGAGI in the germline V gene. V lost 8 bases and J lost 4, with 8 bases in between. This CDR3 reads CASGAFYGYTF. CDR3 sequence (DNA): TGTGCCAGCGGGGCTTTCTATGGCTACACCTTC.

The rearrangement joins TRBV7-3 to TRBJ2-2; 8 nucleotides line up with TRBD2. Trimming at V came to 5 bases and at J to 4 bases, leaving 6 bases not matched to a gene. The CDR3 extends over 15 amino acids. Germline CDR1 and CDR2: SGHTA and FQGTGA. Written as DNA, the CDR3 is TGTGCCAGCAGCCGTAGCGGGGCGACCACCGGGGAGCTGTTTTTT. Translation gives CASSRSGATTGELFF.

The rearrangement links TRBV4-2 to TRBJ2-3; 10 bases fit TRBD2. With 0 bases clipped from V and 4 bases from J, the junction kept 19 bases outside the gene matches. Germline-derived CDR1 and CDR2 are LGHNA and YNFKEQ. The length of the CDR3 is 21 residues. Here the CDR3 reads CASSQDRILGTSDGLADTQYF. In DNA form, the CDR3 reads TGTGCCAGCAGCCAAGATCGGATTTTAGGGACTAGCGATGGTTTGGCAGATACGCAGTATTTT.

The J gene is TRBJ1-1, the V gene TRBV9, with D unclear. The germline V gene encodes CDR1 SGDLS and CDR2 YYNGEE. The CDR3 spans 13 residues. V lost 0 bases, J lost 10 bases, and 13 bases lay in between. CDR3 sequence (DNA): TGTGCCAGCAGCGTAGCTACAGAGGGAGGAGCTTTCTTT. It is translated as CASSVATEGGAFF.

This clone was seen more than once but under ten times. This chain links TRBV2 with TRBJ2-7; maybe TRBD2 (5 bases). The CDR3 totals 14 residues. Germline V gene sequence: CDR1 SNHLY, CDR2 FYNNEI. The V gene lost 7 bases and the J gene lost 1 base, with 14 bases spanning the gap. In DNA, the CDR3 is TGTGCCAGCACCATGGCGGGCGGTTCCTACGAGCAGTACTTC. As protein: CASTMAGGSYEQYF.

Only a few counts were recorded for this clone. V usage is TRBV6-6 and J usage is TRBJ1-5; tentatively, D is TRBD1 (6 bases). The ends were cut back, 5 bases at V and 7 bases at J, with 9 bases in the middle. The germline V gene encodes CDR1 MNHNY and CDR2 SVGAGI (reference sequence). The CDR3 consists of 12 residues. Here the CDR3 DNA reads TGTGCCAGCAGTCAACAGGGACAGCCCCAGCATTTT. Translating gives CASSQQGQPQHF.

This clone has just a few counts. The chain is built from TRBV6-4 and TRBJ2-2; 9 nucleotides line up with TRBD1. Germline V gives CDR1 MRHNA, CDR2 SNTAGT. The length of the CDR3 is 14 residues. With V trimmed by 6 bases and J by 5 bases, 4 bases remained unmatched. The CDR3 region is CASRQGQGTGELFF. The DNA for the CDR3 is TGTGCCAGCAGACAGGGACAGGGAACCGGGGAGCTGTTTTTT.

The CDR3 protein is CASSSTPVTEAFF. DNA of the CDR3: TGTGCCAGCAGCTCAACCCCGGTGACTGAAGCTTTCTTT. The chain links TRBV11-2 to TRBJ1-1; D is ambiguous. The V gene's germline CDR1 is SGHAT and CDR2 FQNNGV. The germline V and J ends were trimmed by 4 bases and 5 bases, with 11 bases remaining between them. The CDR3 runs to 13 residues.